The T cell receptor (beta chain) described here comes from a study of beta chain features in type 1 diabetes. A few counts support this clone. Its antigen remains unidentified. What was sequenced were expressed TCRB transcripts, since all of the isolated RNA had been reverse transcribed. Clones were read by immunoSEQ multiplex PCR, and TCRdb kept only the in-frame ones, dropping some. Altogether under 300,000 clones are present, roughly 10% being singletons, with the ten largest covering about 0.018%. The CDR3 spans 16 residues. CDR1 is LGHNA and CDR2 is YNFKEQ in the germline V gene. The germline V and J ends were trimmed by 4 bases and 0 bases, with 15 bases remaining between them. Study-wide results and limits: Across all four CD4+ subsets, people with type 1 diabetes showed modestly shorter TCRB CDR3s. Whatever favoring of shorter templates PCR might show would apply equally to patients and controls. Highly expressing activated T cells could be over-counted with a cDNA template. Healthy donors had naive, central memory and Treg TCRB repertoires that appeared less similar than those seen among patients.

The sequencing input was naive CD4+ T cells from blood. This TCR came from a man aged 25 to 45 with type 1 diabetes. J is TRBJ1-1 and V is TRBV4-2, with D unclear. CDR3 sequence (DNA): TGTGCCAGCAGCCGGAAACGGGTTAGGTTGAACACTGAAGCTTTCTTT. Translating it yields CASSRKRVRLNTEAFF.